This T cell receptor delta chain was identified in a study of gamma delta lymphoproliferative disorders and STAT genes. Across the study: Gamma-chain libraries were built from at least 50 ng of genomic DNA with the LymphoTrack Dx TCRG Assay.

TCRdb fed the multiplex PCR reads to CATT. The sample contains about 3,800 delta-chain clones, roughly 1% of which appear only once. Germline assignment: CDR1 GEAIGNYY and CDR2 EKD. The CDR3 length is 17 residues. The ends were cut back, 0 bases at V and 1 base at J, with 17 bases in the middle. Genomic DNA from isolated PBMCs served as the sequencing template. Details on this clone: Its specificity is not known. This DNA translates differently at residue 8 from the TCRdb protein, which is that of a much larger clone; a read error is likely, and the protein shown is the DNA's own translation.

Whole-study findings and limits: Low-frequency NGS calls may be less specific, so public or private leukemic clones need confirmation. Gamma repertoires grouped patients separately from controls; delta repertoires showed no separation.

The sequencing sample was made of blood. The chain couples TRDV2 to TRDJ1; D not certain. The TCR comes from a human donor in good health. In DNA form, the CDR3 reads TGTGCCTGTGACACCGTGAATGAGGGACCCCCCACCGATAAACTCATCTTT. This encodes CACDTVNEGPPTDKLIF.